This T cell receptor (beta chain) was identified during a study of T cell repertoires in cytomegalovirus infection. Study-level information: HLA-B-restricted CMV epitopes that are well studied were used alongside recently identified HLA-C-restricted ones. Matching HLA type and CMV infection were both indicated by public TCR beta signatures. Notes on the study in general: Predominance within the ex vivo response was attributable to HLA-C-restricted CMV-specific TCR beta clonotypes.

A few counts support this clonotype. Its antigen remains unknown. CDR1 and CDR2 from the germline V gene are SGHVS and FQNEAQ. There are 15 residues in the CDR3. With 5 bases removed from V and 1 base from J, the gap between germline ends came to 11 bases. TCRdb reprocessed the reads with MiXCR, giving one entry per CDR3 protein. The sample yields approximately 340,000 distinct CDR3 sequences, about 27% seen once. This specimen consisted of cultured PBMCs, obtained from culture after CMV antigen stimulation. The TCR sequence derives from a human donor in good health (CMV status not recorded). Some clones in this sample may be carry-over from other donors' samples. The rearrangement joins TRBV7-8 to TRBJ2-2; D remains ambiguous. CDR3 nucleotides: TGTGCCAGCAGCCTTCCCGCGGTGAACACCGGGGAGCTGTTTTTT. The encoded protein is CASSLPAVNTGELFF.